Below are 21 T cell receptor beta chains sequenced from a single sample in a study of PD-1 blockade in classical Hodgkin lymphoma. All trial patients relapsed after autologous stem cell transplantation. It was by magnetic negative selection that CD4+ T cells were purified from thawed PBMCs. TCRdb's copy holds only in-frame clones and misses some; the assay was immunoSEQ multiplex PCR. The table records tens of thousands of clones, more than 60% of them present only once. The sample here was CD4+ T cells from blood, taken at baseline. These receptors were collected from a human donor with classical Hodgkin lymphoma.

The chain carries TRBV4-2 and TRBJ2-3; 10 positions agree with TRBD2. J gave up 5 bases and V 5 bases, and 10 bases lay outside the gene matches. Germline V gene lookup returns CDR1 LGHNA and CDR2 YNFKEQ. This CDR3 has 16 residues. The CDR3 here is CASSFRTSGGVDTQYF. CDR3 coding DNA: TGTGCCAGCAGCTTCAGGACTAGCGGTGGGGTAGATACGCAGTATTTT.

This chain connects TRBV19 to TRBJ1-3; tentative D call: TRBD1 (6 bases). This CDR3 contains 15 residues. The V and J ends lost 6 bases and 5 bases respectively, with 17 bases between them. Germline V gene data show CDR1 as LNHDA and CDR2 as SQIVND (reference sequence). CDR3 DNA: TGTGCCAGTAGAACAGCGGCAGGGGAACGAAACACCATATATTTT. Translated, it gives CASRTAAGERNTIYF.

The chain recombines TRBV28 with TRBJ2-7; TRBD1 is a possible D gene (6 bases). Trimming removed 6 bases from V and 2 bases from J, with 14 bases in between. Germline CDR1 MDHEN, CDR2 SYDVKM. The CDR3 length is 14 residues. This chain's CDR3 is CASSVLQGAYEQYF. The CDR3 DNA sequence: TGTGCCAGCAGCGTCCTACAGGGCGCCTACGAGCAGTACTTC.

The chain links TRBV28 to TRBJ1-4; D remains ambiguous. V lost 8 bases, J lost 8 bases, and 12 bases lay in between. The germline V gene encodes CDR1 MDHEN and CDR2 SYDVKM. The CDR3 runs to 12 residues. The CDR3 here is CASLMGGEKLFF. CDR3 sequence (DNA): TGTGCCAGCCTCATGGGAGGGGAAAAACTGTTTTTT. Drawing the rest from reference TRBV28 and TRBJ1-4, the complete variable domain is DVKVTQSSRYLVKRTGEKVFLECVQDMDHENMFWYRQDPGLGLRLIYFSYDVKMKEKGDIPEGYSVSREKKERFSLILESASTNQTSMYLCASLMGGEKLFFGSGTQLSVL.

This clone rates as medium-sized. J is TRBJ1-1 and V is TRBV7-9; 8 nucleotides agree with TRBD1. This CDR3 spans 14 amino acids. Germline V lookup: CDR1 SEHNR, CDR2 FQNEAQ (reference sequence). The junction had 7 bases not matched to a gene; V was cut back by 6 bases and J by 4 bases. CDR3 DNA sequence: TGTGCCAGCAGTCAGCAGGGGGCGGGCACTGAAGCTTTCTTT. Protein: CASSQQGAGTEAFF.

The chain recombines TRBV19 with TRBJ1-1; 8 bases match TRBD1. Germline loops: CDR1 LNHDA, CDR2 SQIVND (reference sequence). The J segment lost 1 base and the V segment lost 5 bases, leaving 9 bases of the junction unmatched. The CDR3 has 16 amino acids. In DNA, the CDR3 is TGTGCCAGTAGTTCCCGACAGGGGCCTTGGAACACTGAAGCTTTCTTT. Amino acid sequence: CASSSRQGPWNTEAFF. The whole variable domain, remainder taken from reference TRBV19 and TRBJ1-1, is DGGITQSPKYLFRKEGQNVTLSCEQNLNHDAMYWYRQDPGQGLRLIYYSQIVNDFQKGDIAEGYSVSREKKESFPLTVTSAQKNPTAFYLCASSSRQGPWNTEAFFGQGTRLTVV.

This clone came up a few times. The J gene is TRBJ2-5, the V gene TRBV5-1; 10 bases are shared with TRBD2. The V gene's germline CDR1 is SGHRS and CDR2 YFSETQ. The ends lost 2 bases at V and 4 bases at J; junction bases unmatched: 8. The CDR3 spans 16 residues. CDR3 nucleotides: TGCGCCAGCAGCTTAGCCCAAGCGGGGGGGGCAGAGACCCAGTACTTC. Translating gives CASSLAQAGGAETQYF.

Written as DNA, the CDR3 is TGTGCCAGCAGTAACCGGGACAGGAGGAGGTATGGCTACACCTTC. The encoded protein is CASSNRDRRRYGYTF. The chain links TRBV6-5 to TRBJ1-2, with 8 bases that match TRBD1. CDR1 MNHEY and CDR2 SVGAGI come from the germline V gene. J was trimmed by 5 bases and V by 5 bases; bases with no gene match: 10. The CDR3 contains 15 residues.

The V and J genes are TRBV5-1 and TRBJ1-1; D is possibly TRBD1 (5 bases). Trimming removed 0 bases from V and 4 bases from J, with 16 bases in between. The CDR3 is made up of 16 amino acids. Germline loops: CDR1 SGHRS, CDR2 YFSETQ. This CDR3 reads CASSLAVATGGTEAFF. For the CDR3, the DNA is TGCGCCAGCAGCTTGGCGGTGGCAACGGGGGGCACTGAAGCTTTCTTT.

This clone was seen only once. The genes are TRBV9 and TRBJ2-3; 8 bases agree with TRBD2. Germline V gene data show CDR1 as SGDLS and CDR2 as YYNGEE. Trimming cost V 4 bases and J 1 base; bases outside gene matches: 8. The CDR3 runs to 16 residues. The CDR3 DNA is TGTGCCAGCAGCCCCCGGGGTAGCGGGGGCACAGATACGCAGTATTTT. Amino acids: CASSPRGSGGTDTQYF.

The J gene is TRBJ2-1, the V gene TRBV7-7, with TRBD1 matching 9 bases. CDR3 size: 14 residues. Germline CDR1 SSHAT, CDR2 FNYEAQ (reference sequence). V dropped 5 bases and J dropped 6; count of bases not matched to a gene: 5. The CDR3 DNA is TGTGCCAGCAGCGCGGACAGGGGAATCAATGAGCAGTTCTTC. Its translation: CASSADRGINEQFF.

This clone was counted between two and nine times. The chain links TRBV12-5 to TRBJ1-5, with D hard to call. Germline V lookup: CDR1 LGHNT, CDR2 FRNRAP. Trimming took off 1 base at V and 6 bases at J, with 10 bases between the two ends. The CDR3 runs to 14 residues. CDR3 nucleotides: TGTGCTAGTGGTTTGGGTCAGGCCCTTCAGCCCCAGCATTTT. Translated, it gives CASGLGQALQPQHF.

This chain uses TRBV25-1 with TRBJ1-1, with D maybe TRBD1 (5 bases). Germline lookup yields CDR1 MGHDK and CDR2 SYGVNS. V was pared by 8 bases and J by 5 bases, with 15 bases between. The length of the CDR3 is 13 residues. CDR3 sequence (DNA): TGTGCCAGCTCCGCGACAGCACATACTGAAGCTTTCTTT. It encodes CASSATAHTEAFF.

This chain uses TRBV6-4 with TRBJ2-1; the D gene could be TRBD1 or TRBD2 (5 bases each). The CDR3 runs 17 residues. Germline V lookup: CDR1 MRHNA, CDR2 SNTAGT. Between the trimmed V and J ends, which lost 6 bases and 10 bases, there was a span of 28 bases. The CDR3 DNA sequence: TGTGCCAGCAGCAGTGAATTTCGTCGGGGCCGAAATGCGGAGCAGTTCTTC. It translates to CASSSEFRRGRNAEQFF.

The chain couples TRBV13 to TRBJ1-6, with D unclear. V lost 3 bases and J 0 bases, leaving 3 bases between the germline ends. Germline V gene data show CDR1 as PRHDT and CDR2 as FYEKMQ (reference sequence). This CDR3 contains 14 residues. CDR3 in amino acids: CASSFSSYNSPLHF. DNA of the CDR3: TGTGCCAGCAGCTTCTCCTCCTATAATTCACCCCTCCACTTT.

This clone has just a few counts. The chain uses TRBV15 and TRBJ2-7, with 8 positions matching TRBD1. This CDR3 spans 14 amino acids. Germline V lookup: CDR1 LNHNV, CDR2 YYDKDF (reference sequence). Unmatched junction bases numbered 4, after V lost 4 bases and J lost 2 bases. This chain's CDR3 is CATSKGQAPYEQYF. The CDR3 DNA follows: TGTGCCACCAGCAAGGGACAGGCCCCCTACGAGCAGTACTTC.

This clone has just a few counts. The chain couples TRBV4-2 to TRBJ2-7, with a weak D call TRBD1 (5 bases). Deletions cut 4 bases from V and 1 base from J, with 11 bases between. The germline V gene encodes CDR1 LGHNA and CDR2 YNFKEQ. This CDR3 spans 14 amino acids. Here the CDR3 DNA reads TGTGCCAGCAGCCCCGACAGTGTTTCCTACGAGCAGTACTTC. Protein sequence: CASSPDSVSYEQYF.

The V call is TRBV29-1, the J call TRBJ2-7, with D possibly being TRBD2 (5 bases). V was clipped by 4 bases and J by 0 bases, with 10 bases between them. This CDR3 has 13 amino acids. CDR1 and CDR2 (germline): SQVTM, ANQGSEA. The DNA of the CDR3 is TGCAGCGTTGGTAGTCTAGCCTCCTACGAGCAGTACTTC. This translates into CSVGSLASYEQYF.

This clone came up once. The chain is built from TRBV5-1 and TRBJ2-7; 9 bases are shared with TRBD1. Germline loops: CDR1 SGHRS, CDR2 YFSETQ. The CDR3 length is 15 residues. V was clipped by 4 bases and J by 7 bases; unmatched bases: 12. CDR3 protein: CASSVWDREKGEQYF. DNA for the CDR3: TGCGCCAGCAGCGTTTGGGACAGGGAGAAAGGAGAGCAGTACTTC. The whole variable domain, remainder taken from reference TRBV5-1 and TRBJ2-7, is KAGVTQTPRYLIKTRGQQVTLSCSPISGHRSVSWYQQTPGQGLQFLFEYFSETQRNKGNFPGRFSGRQFSNSRSEMNVSTLELGDSALYLCASSVWDREKGEQYFGPGTRLTVT.

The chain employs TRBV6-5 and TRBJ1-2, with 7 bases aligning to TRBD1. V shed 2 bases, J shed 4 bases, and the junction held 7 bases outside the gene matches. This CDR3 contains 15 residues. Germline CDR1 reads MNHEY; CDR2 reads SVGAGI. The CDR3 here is CASSYGEGASYGYTF. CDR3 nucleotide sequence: TGTGCCAGCAGTTACGGGGAGGGGGCTAGCTATGGCTACACCTTC.

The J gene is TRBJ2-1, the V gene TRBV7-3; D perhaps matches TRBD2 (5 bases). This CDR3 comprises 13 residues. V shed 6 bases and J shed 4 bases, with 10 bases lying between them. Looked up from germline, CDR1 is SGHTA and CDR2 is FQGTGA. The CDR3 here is CASRPPGYNEQFF. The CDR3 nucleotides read TGTGCCAGCAGACCCCCGGGGTACAATGAGCAGTTCTTC. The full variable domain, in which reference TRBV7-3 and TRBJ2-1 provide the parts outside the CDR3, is GAGVSQTPSNKVTEKGKYVELRCDPISGHTALYWYRQSLGQGPEFLIYFQGTGAADDSGLPNDRFFAVRPEGSVSTLKIQRTERGDSAVYLCASRPPGYNEQFFGPGTRLTVL.